The 25 T cell receptor beta chains below were found in one sample sequenced in a study of cytomegalovirus exposure and HLA in healthy donors. Data came from immunoSEQ multiplex PCR; TCRdb stores just in-frame clones and leaves some out. Of 250,000 to 400,000 clones in the sample, around 90% were seen once. The material sequenced was PBMCs. These TCRs come from a man aged 30 to 45 in good health and CMV-seronegative.

V gene TRBV15 combines with J gene TRBJ1-5, with 8 bases lining up with TRBD1. The germline CDR1 and CDR2 sequences are LNHNV and YYDKDF (reference sequence). The J segment lost 5 bases and the V segment lost 8 bases, leaving 8 bases of the junction unmatched. The CDR3 runs to 14 residues. DNA of the CDR3: TGTGCCACCTCTGGGACAGGAGATTATCAGCCCCAGCATTTT. This sequence encodes CATSGTGDYQPQHF.

This chain connects TRBV5-1 to TRBJ1-1; 9 bases align to TRBD1. Trimming at V came to 1 base and at J to 3 bases, leaving 1 base not matched to a gene. This CDR3 has 14 amino acids. Germline V CDR1 and CDR2: SGHRS, YFSETQ. The CDR3 loop reads CASSLRQGDTEAFF. The DNA for the CDR3 is TGCGCCAGCAGCTTGAGACAGGGGGACACTGAAGCTTTCTTT.

This sequence joins TRBV28 and TRBJ1-5; tentative D call: TRBD1 (6 bases). The CDR3 is 20 amino acids. Trimming stripped 3 bases from V and 4 bases from J, with 28 bases between. The germline gives CDR1 MDHEN, CDR2 SYDVKM. The DNA of the CDR3 is TGTGCCAGCAGTTTGGGAAGACGGACAGCTACTATAGCTTATAATCAGCCCCAGCATTTT. This encodes CASSLGRRTATIAYNQPQHF.

The CDR3 reads CASSITGGITEAFF. CDR3 DNA sequence: TGTGCCAGCAGCATAACAGGGGGCATTACTGAAGCTTTCTTT. The V gene is TRBV2, the J gene TRBJ1-1, with 9 bases matching TRBD1. The CDR3 is 14 residues long. V dropped 6 bases and J dropped 5; count of bases not matched to a gene: 7. The germline gives CDR1 SNHLY, CDR2 FYNNEI.

This chain connects TRBV27 to TRBJ1-2; D gene uncertain. This CDR3 is 14 amino acids long. Per germline, CDR1 MNHEY and CDR2 SMNVEV (reference sequence). V was cut by 9 bases and J by 0 bases, with 14 bases left in between. As DNA, the CDR3 is TGTGCCAGTAAGAACCGAGGAGCTAACTATGGCTACACCTTC. Its translation: CASKNRGANYGYTF.

V gene TRBV5-1 combines with J gene TRBJ1-1; D is ambiguous. The CDR3 runs to 13 residues. V was cut by 2 bases and J by 3 bases, with 8 bases left in between. In germline, CDR1 is SGHRS, CDR2 YFSETQ. The CDR3 bases are TGCGCCAGCAGCTTTGGGCAGGACACTGAAGCTTTCTTT. Its translation is CASSFGQDTEAFF.

The chain carries TRBV4-3 and TRBJ1-1, with D unclear. V was pared by 1 base and J by 1 base, with 10 bases between. The germline V gene encodes CDR1 LGHNA and CDR2 YSLEER. CDR3 length equals 15 residues. The CDR3 nucleotides are TGCGCCAGCAGCCAAGGCATTGTACAGAACACTGAAGCTTTCTTT. Its protein is CASSQGIVQNTEAFF.

This clone was detected only once. The chain is built from TRBV6-6 and TRBJ1-1, with 7 bases fitting TRBD1. Trimming took 7 bases from V and 3 from J; bases not matched to a gene: 8. CDR1 and CDR2 (germline): MNHNY, SVGAGI (reference sequence). The CDR3 has 14 residues. The CDR3 protein is CASTQTGKYTEAFF. Here the CDR3 DNA reads TGTGCCAGCACTCAGACAGGGAAATACACTGAAGCTTTCTTT.

The gene calls are TRBV7-9 and TRBJ2-3; D call uncertain. V was trimmed by 6 bases and J by 2 bases, leaving 6 bases between them. Germline V lookup: CDR1 SEHNR, CDR2 FQNEAQ (reference sequence). This CDR3 has 12 residues. Written as DNA, the CDR3 is TGTGCCAGCAGACCCTACACAGATACGCAGTATTTT. As protein: CASRPYTDTQYF.

The chain recombines TRBV27 with TRBJ2-7; 9 nucleotides match TRBD2. V gave up 3 bases and J gave up 4 bases; unmatched junction bases: 4. CDR1 is MNHEY, CDR2 SMNVEV, per germline (reference sequence). CDR3 length equals 14 residues. The CDR3 here is CASSLAGGYYEQYF. The CDR3 coding sequence is TGTGCCAGCAGTTTGGCGGGGGGGTATTACGAGCAGTACTTC.

The chain has TRBV5-1 and TRBJ2-2, with D possibly being TRBD2 (6 bases). Germline values: CDR1 SGHRS, CDR2 YFSETQ. Between the trimmed V and J ends, which lost 3 bases and 4 bases, there was a span of 28 bases. This CDR3 spans 20 amino acids. The chain's CDR3 is CASSSDQLRDWFRGTGELFF. The CDR3 nucleotides are TGCGCCAGCAGCTCGGACCAACTTCGGGACTGGTTTCGCGGCACCGGGGAGCTGTTTTTT. Combining the CDR3 with reference TRBV5-1 and TRBJ2-2 gives the whole variable domain KAGVTQTPRYLIKTRGQQVTLSCSPISGHRSVSWYQQTPGQGLQFLFEYFSETQRNKGNFPGRFSGRQFSNSRSEMNVSTLELGDSALYLCASSSDQLRDWFRGTGELFFGEGSRLTVL.

This chain links TRBV27 with TRBJ2-3; possible D gene TRBD2, 5 bases. V lost 4 bases and J lost 1, with 12 bases in between. Germline CDR1 reads MNHEY; CDR2 reads SMNVEV (reference sequence). The CDR3 is 15 amino acids. The CDR3 DNA is TGTGCCAGCAGTTATCGGGGAAGGGGCACAGATACGCAGTATTTT. Its translation is CASSYRGRGTDTQYF.

CDR3 protein: CASTPRAGGYEQYF. The CDR3 DNA follows: TGTGCCAGCACCCCCCGGGCAGGAGGCTACGAGCAGTACTTC. J is TRBJ2-7 and V is TRBV6-6; the D gene is possibly TRBD2 (5 bases). Germline lookup yields CDR1 MNHNY and CDR2 SVGAGI (reference sequence). The CDR3 covers 14 residues. V dropped 7 bases and J dropped 3 bases, with 16 bases sitting between them.

This rearrangement joins TRBV15 to TRBJ1-1; no firm D call. The CDR3 extends over 14 amino acids. The V end lost 0 bases, the J end lost 1 base, and 6 bases lay between the germline ends. The germline gives CDR1 LNHNV, CDR2 YYDKDF (reference sequence). The CDR3 region is CATSRDHGNTEAFF. CDR3 nucleotides: TGTGCCACCAGCAGAGATCACGGGAACACTGAAGCTTTCTTT.

V is TRBV5-6 and J is TRBJ2-3, with D possibly matching TRBD2 (5 bases). This CDR3 has 15 residues. Germline CDR1 SGHDT, CDR2 YYEEEE. The V and J ends lost 1 base and 5 bases respectively, with 14 bases between them. The CDR3 spells CASSLMSGKVDTQYF. CDR3 nucleotides: TGTGCCAGCAGCTTGATGTCGGGGAAAGTAGATACGCAGTATTTT.

This chain links TRBV6-5 with TRBJ2-7; D gene ambiguous. Trimming pared 1 base from V and 2 bases from J, leaving 9 bases between. CDR1 is MNHEY and CDR2 is SVGAGI in the germline V gene. CDR3 length: 14 amino acids. The CDR3 DNA reads TGTGCCAGCAGTTACTTCCCGACTGCCTACGAGCAGTACTTC. Residues: CASSYFPTAYEQYF.

V gene TRBV2 combines with J gene TRBJ1-6; D not certain. CDR3 size: 14 residues. From germline, CDR1 is SNHLY and CDR2 FYNNEI. The ends were cut back, 3 bases at V and 10 bases at J, with 13 bases in the middle. CDR3 sequence reads: CASSDEGSGSPLHF. CDR3 bases: TGTGCCAGCAGTGATGAGGGTTCGGGATCACCCCTCCACTTT. The entire variable domain, with the rest obtained from reference TRBV2 and TRBJ1-6, is as follows: EPEVTQTPSHQVTQMGQEVILRCVPISNHLYFYWYRQILGQKVEFLVSFYNNEISEKSEIFDDQFSVERPDGSNFTLKIRSTKLEDSAMYFCASSDEGSGSPLHFGNGTRLTVT.

The V gene is TRBV29-1, the J gene TRBJ1-2; 8 nucleotides line up with TRBD1. CDR1 and CDR2 (germline): SQVTM, ANQGSEA. This CDR3 has 14 amino acids. The ends lost 7 bases at V and 4 bases at J; junction bases unmatched: 11. CDR3 region: CSAPRTGSAYGYTF. The DNA for the CDR3 is TGCAGCGCCCCCAGGACAGGGAGTGCCTATGGCTACACCTTC.

The chain joins TRBV7-7 to TRBJ2-1, with 11 nucleotides matching TRBD1. After removal of 5 bases from V and 8 bases from J, the junction contained 8 bases not matched to a gene. This CDR3 comprises 15 residues. Germline lookup yields CDR1 SSHAT and CDR2 FNYEAQ (reference sequence). The DNA for the CDR3 is TGTGCCAGCAGCGCCCTCGGGACAGGGGGTGATGAGCAGTTCTTC. Its translation: CASSALGTGGDEQFF.

The rearrangement uses TRBV27 and TRBJ2-1; possibly TRBD2 for D (6 bases). The CDR3 is 15 residues long. The germline V gene has CDR1 MNHEY and CDR2 SMNVEV (reference sequence). V lost 7 bases, J lost 6 bases, and 19 bases lay in between. In nucleotides, the CDR3 is TGTGCCAGCATGTTAACGGGGGTTGAGGGCAATGAGCAGTTCTTC. Protein product: CASMLTGVEGNEQFF.

Concerning this clone: This sample also contains other DNA sequences that code for the same CDR3. The CDR3 spells CASRGTGATYEQYF. In DNA, the CDR3 is TGCGCCAGCAGGGGGACAGGGGCTACCTACGAGCAGTACTTC. The rearrangement joins TRBV5-1 to TRBJ2-7, with TRBD1 identical over 10 bases. This CDR3 has 14 amino acids. V shed 5 bases and J 2 bases; nucleotides not matched to a gene: 4. Germline V gene sequence: CDR1 SGHRS, CDR2 YFSETQ.

This rearrangement joins TRBV7-2 to TRBJ2-7, with 8 bases that match TRBD1. With V trimmed by 4 bases and J by 0 bases, 2 bases remained unmatched. The V gene's germline CDR1 is SGHTA and CDR2 FQGNSA. CDR3 length: 14 amino acids. The CDR3: CASSSTGDSYEQYF. As DNA, the CDR3 is TGTGCCAGCAGCTCGACAGGGGACTCCTACGAGCAGTACTTC.

The V call is TRBV29-1, the J call TRBJ2-2; 9 bases align to TRBD1. This CDR3 spans 16 amino acids. V gave up 7 bases and J gave up 4 bases; unmatched junction bases: 13. CDR1 SQVTM and CDR2 ANQGSEA come from the germline V gene. The CDR3 protein is CSAKQGGQGVTGELFF. For the CDR3, the DNA is TGCAGCGCAAAACAAGGGGGACAGGGAGTCACCGGGGAGCTGTTTTTT.

The chain carries TRBV5-8 and TRBJ1-1; D unclear. V was shortened by 4 bases and J by 0 bases, with 13 bases between the two germline ends. The CDR3 has 15 residues. Germline-derived CDR1 and CDR2 are SGHTS and YDEGEE. The CDR3 loop reads CASSPWAGLNTEAFF. The CDR3 DNA follows: TGTGCCAGCAGCCCGTGGGCCGGCCTGAACACTGAAGCTTTCTTT. Full variable domain (outside the CDR3, taken from reference TRBV5-8 and TRBJ1-1): EAGVTQSPTHLIKTRGQQATLRCSPISGHTSVYWYQQALGLGLQFLLWYDEGEERNRGNFPPRFSGRQFPNYSSELNVNALELEDSALYLCASSPWAGLNTEAFFGQGTRLTVV.

This sequence joins TRBV6-5 and TRBJ1-4; TRBD1 aligns across 10 bases. V trimming: 7 bases; J trimming: 7 bases; junction bases outside the gene matches: 9. Germline V gene lookup returns CDR1 MNHEY and CDR2 SVGAGI. The CDR3 runs 15 residues. The chain's CDR3 is CASNSAGTGAEKLFF. CDR3 bases: TGTGCCAGCAACAGCGCCGGGACAGGGGCTGAAAAACTGTTTTTT.